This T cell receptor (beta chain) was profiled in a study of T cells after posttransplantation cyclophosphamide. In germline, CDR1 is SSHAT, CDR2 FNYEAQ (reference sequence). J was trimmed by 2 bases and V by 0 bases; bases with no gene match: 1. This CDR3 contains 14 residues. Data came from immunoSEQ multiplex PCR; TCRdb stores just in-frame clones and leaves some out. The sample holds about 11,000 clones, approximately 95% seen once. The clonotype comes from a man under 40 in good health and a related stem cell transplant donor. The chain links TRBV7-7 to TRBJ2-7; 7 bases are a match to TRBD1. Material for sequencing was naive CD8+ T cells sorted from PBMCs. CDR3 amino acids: CASSLAQGPYEQYF. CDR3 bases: TGTGCCAGCAGCTTAGCACAGGGGCCCTACGAGCAGTACTTC.